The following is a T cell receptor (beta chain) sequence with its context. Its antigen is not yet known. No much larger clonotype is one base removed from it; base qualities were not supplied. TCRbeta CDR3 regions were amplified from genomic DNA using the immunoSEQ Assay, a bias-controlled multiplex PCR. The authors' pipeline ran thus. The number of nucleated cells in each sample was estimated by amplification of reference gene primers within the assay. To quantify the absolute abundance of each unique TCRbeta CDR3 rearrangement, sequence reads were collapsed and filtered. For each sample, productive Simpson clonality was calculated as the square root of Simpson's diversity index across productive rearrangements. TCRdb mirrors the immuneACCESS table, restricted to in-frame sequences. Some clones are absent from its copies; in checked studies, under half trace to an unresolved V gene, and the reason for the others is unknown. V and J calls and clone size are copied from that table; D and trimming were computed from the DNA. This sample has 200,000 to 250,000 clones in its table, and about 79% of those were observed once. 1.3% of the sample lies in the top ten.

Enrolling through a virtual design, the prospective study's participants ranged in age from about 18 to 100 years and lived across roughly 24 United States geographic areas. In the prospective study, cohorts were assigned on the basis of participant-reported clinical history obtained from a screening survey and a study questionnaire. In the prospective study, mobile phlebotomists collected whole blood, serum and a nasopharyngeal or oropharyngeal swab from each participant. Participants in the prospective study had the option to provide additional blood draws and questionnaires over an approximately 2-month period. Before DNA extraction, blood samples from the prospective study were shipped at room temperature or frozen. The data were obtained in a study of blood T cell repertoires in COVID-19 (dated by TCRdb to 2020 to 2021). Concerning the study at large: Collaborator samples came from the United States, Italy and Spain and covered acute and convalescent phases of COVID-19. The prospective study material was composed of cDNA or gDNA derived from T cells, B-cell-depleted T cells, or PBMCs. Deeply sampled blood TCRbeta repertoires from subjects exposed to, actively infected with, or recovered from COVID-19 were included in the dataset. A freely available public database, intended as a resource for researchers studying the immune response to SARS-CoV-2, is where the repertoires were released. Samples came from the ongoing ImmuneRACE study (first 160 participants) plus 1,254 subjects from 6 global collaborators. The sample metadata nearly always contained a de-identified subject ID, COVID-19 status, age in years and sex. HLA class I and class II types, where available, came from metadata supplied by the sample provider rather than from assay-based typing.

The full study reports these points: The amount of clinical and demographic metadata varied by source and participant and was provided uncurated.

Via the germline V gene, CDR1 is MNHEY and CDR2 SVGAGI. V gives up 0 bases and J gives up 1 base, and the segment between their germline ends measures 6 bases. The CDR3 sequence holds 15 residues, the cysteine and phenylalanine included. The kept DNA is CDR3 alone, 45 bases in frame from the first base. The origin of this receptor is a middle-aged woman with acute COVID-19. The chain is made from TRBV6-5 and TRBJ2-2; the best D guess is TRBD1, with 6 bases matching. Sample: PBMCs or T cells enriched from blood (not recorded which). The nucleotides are TGTGCCAGCAGTTACTCGACAGGGAACACCGGGGAGCTGTTTTTT. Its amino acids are CASSYSTGNTGELFF.